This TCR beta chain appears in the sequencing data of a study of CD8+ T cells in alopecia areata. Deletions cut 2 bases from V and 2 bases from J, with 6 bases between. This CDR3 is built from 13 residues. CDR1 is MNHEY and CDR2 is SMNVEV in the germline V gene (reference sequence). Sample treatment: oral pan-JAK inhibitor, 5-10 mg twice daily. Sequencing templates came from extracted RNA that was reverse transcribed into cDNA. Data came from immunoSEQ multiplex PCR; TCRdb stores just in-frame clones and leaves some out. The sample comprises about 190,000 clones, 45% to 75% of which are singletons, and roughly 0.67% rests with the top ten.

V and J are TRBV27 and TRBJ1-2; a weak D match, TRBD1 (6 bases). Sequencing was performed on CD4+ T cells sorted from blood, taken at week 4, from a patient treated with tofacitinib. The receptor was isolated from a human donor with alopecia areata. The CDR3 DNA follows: TGTGCCAGCAGTTTACAGGGGAACTATGGCTACACCTTC. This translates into CASSLQGNYGYTF.